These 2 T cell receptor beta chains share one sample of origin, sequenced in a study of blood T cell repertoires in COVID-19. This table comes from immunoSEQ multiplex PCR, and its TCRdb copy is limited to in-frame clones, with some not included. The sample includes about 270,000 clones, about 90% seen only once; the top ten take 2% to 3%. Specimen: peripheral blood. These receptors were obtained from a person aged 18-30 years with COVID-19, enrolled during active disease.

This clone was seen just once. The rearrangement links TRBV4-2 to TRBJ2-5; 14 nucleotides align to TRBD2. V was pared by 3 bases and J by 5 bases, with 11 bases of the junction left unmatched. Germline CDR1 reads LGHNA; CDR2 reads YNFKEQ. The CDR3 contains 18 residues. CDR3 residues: CASSQPGLAGAGRETQYF. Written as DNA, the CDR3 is TGTGCCAGCAGCCAGCCGGGACTAGCGGGAGCTGGGAGGGAGACCCAGTACTTC.

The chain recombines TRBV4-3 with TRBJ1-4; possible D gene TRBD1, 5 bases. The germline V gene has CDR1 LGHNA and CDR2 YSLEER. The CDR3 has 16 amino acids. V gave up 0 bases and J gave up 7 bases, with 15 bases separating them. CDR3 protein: CASSQDPPTGGEKLFF. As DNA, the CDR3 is TGCGCCAGCAGCCAAGATCCACCGACCGGGGGTGAAAAACTGTTTTTT.